Below, 16 T cell receptor beta chains from the same sample are listed, as sequenced in a study of blood T cell repertoires in COVID-19. The protocol was immunoSEQ multiplex PCR, while the TCRdb copy is restricted to in-frame clones and leaves out a portion. The table includes 120,000 to 150,000 clones, more than 75% detected once. Sequencing was carried out using peripheral blood. The receptors were sampled from a human donor with acute or convalescent COVID-19. The donor label of this sample is uncertain.

This clone appeared once. The CDR3 region is CASSLAAGGANEQFF. Here the CDR3 DNA reads TGTGCCAGCAGCTTGGCGGCGGGAGGGGCCAATGAGCAGTTCTTC. The chain employs TRBV5-4 and TRBJ2-1; 9 bases fit TRBD2. This CDR3 has 15 residues. Germline assignment: CDR1 SGHNT and CDR2 YYREEE (reference sequence). V shed 0 bases, J shed 6 bases, and the junction held 4 bases outside the gene matches.

The J gene is TRBJ2-7, the V gene TRBV5-4; 10 bases agree with TRBD2. CDR1 SGHNT and CDR2 YYREEE come from the germline V gene (reference sequence). This CDR3 is 13 amino acids long. V was pared by 0 bases and J by 10 bases, with 4 bases of the junction left unmatched. CDR3 sequence (DNA): TGTGCCAGCAGCTTGGAACTAGCGGGAACCCAGTACTTC. It yields the protein CASSLELAGTQYF.

The chain recombines TRBV7-2 with TRBJ1-4, with D perhaps TRBD1 (6 bases). V lost 0 bases, J lost 5 bases, and 10 bases lay in between. CDR1 and CDR2 (germline): SGHTA, FQGNSA. This CDR3 region has 15 residues. CDR3 in DNA: TGTGCCAGCAGCTTAGCAGGGGGATTGAATGAAAAACTGTTTTTT. Protein: CASSLAGGLNEKLFF. The variable domain in full, completed from reference TRBV7-2 and TRBJ1-4, reads GAGVSQSPSNKVTEKGKDVELRCDPISGHTALYWYRQSLGQGLEFLIYFQGNSAPDKSGLPSDRFSAERTGGSVSTLTIQRTQQEDSAVYLCASSLAGGLNEKLFFGSGTQLSVL.

The chain links TRBV9 to TRBJ2-3; the match to TRBD2 covers 10 bases. This CDR3 is 15 amino acids long. Germline loops: CDR1 SGDLS, CDR2 YYNGEE. V shed 1 base, J shed 4 bases, and the junction held 3 bases outside the gene matches. This chain's CDR3 is CASSVSGGVADTQYF. The DNA for the CDR3 is TGTGCCAGCAGCGTAAGCGGGGGGGTAGCAGATACGCAGTATTTT. The full variable domain, completed using reference TRBV9 and TRBJ2-3, is DSGVTQTPKHLITATGQRVTLRCSPRSGDLSVYWYQQSLDQGLQFLIQYYNGEERAKGNILERFSAQQFPDLHSELNLSSLELGDSALYFCASSVSGGVADTQYFGPGTRLTVL.

V is TRBV18 and J is TRBJ2-7, with D perhaps matching TRBD1 (5 bases). Per germline, CDR1 KGHSH and CDR2 LQKENI. The V end lost 2 bases, the J end lost 6 bases, and 20 bases lay between the germline ends. This CDR3 spans 16 amino acids. CDR3 nucleotides: TGTGCCAGCTCACCAACGCAGGGAACAGGTAGGGGCGAGCAGTACTTC. This codes for CASSPTQGTGRGEQYF.

The V call is TRBV6-1, the J call TRBJ2-2; a weak D match, TRBD1 (6 bases). The CDR3 sequence is 14 residues long. Trimming left V 2 bases short and J 5 bases short, with 9 bases between. Germline V gives CDR1 MNHNS, CDR2 SASEGT. The CDR3 loop reads CASSEQGFTGELFF. CDR3 coding DNA: TGTGCCAGCAGTGAACAGGGGTTTACCGGGGAGCTGTTTTTT.

J is TRBJ2-1 and V is TRBV5-6; the match to TRBD1 covers 7 bases. Germline CDR1 and CDR2: SGHDT and YYEEEE. Trimming removed 4 bases from V and 9 bases from J; junction bases left unmatched: 16. The length of the CDR3 is 16 residues. CDR3 coding DNA: TGTGCCAGCAGCACCTACCGGGACAGAGCCTTCGGTGAGCAGTTCTTC. Residues: CASSTYRDRAFGEQFF.

V is TRBV5-1 and J is TRBJ1-3; TRBD1 is a possible D gene (5 bases). Germline V gene sequence: CDR1 SGHRS, CDR2 YFSETQ. V lost 6 bases, J lost 0 bases, and 10 bases lay in between. CDR3 length: 14 amino acids. CDR3 amino acids: CASTGPDSGNTIYF. The CDR3, as DNA: TGCGCCAGCACAGGGCCGGACTCTGGAAACACCATATATTTT.

The gene calls are TRBV10-3 and TRBJ1-1; 9 bases are a match to TRBD1. The CDR3 has 15 amino acids. Germline loops: CDR1 ENHRY, CDR2 SYGVKD. V trimming: 4 bases; J trimming: 4 bases; junction bases outside the gene matches: 7. CDR3 protein: CAISATTGGGTEAFF. CDR3 DNA sequence: TGTGCCATCAGTGCCACGACAGGGGGGGGCACTGAAGCTTTCTTT.

The V gene is TRBV3-1 (or the pseudogene TRBV3-2), the J gene TRBJ2-1; 7 positions agree with TRBD1. Germline V CDR1 and CDR2: LGHDT, YNNKEL (reference sequence). This CDR3 is built from 18 residues. Unmatched junction bases numbered 19, after V lost 4 bases and J lost 7 bases. CDR3 DNA sequence: TGTGCCAGCAGCCCAGTCTACAGGGGTAACCCGGCCCTTAATGAGCAGTTCTTC. Its translation is CASSPVYRGNPALNEQFF.

In its sample, this clone was seen once. The junction departs from the called germline gene at one end, perhaps through a read error. The chain links TRBV15 to TRBJ1-2; D gene uncertain. This CDR3 has 13 residues. Germline V gives CDR1 LNHNV, CDR2 YYDKDF (reference sequence). The CDR3 DNA reads as TGTGCCACCAGCAGAGAGCAGGCAGACCATAAGTGCTTC. Its translation: CATSREQADHKCF.

This chain connects TRBV7-3 to TRBJ2-7; 7 bases agree with TRBD1. CDR1 and CDR2 from the germline V gene are SGHTA and FQGTGA. V lost 4 bases, J lost 3 bases, and 3 bases stayed unmatched. This CDR3 region has 13 residues. In nucleotides, the CDR3 is TGTGCCAGCAGCTCCTACAGGGGCTACGAGCAGTACTTC. This sequence encodes CASSSYRGYEQYF.

The genes are TRBV24-1 and TRBJ2-3; 7 positions agree with TRBD2. V lost 0 bases, J lost 6 bases, and 5 bases stayed unmatched. CDR1 and CDR2 (germline): KGHDR, SFDVKD. This CDR3 comprises 15 residues. CDR3 residues: CATSDLGAGDDTQYF. The CDR3, as DNA: TGTGCCACCAGTGATTTGGGGGCGGGAGATGATACGCAGTATTTT.

This clone turned up a few times. The genes are TRBV5-4 and TRBJ2-1, with TRBD2 identical over 10 bases. Losses at the gene ends were 3 bases for V and 9 bases for J; bases not matched to a gene: 3. Looked up from germline, CDR1 is SGHNT and CDR2 is YYREEE (reference sequence). The CDR3 spans 13 residues. This chain's CDR3 is CASSSSGRSEQFF. The CDR3 coding sequence is TGTGCCAGCAGCTCTAGCGGGAGAAGTGAGCAGTTCTTC.

The chain joins TRBV4-3 to TRBJ1-5, with TRBD1 as a possible D gene (6 bases). The CDR3 is made up of 17 amino acids. The ends were cut back, 0 bases at V and 0 bases at J, with 12 bases in the middle. CDR1 LGHNA and CDR2 YSLEER come from the germline V gene. In DNA, the CDR3 is TGCGCCAGCAGCCAAGACCGGGACACACGTAGCAATCAGCCCCAGCATTTT. Protein sequence: CASSQDRDTRSNQPQHF.

The J gene is TRBJ1-1, the V gene TRBV5-4; 8 positions agree with TRBD1. V was clipped by 2 bases and J by 1 base; unmatched bases: 4. Germline CDR1 reads SGHNT; CDR2 reads YYREEE (reference sequence). The CDR3 runs to 15 residues. CDR3 sequence reads: CASSFKGQANTEAFF. The CDR3, as DNA: TGTGCCAGCAGCTTCAAGGGACAGGCGAACACTGAAGCTTTCTTT.